The next 31 T cell receptor beta chains were all read from a single sample in a study of blood T cell repertoires in COVID-19. Sequencing was performed with immunoSEQ multiplex PCR; in TCRdb, only in-frame clones are kept and a portion is missing. The repertoire holds 75,000 to 90,000 clones, about nine tenths seen once, with 1.5% to 2% in the top ten. The specimen sequenced was peripheral blood. These receptors originate from a woman between 45 and 60 years old in a cohort sampled during active COVID-19.

This sequence joins TRBV27 and TRBJ2-1; 10 bases are a match to TRBD1. The V gene's germline CDR1 is MNHEY and CDR2 SMNVEV (reference sequence). The CDR3 runs 15 residues. V lost 4 bases, J lost 5 bases, and 5 bases stayed unmatched. The DNA for the CDR3 is TGTGCCAGCAGTTCGACAGGGGGCCCCAACAATGAGCAGTTCTTC. This translates into CASSSTGGPNNEQFF.

The genes are TRBV28 and TRBJ2-7; D uncertain. Between the trimmed V and J ends, which lost 5 bases and 5 bases, there was a span of 7 bases. Germline V gene data show CDR1 as MDHEN and CDR2 as SYDVKM. The length of the CDR3 is 11 residues. The CDR3 reads CASSLMDEQYF. The CDR3 nucleotides read TGTGCCAGCAGTCTAATGGACGAGCAGTACTTC.

V and J are TRBV10-3 and TRBJ2-1; 8 bases align to TRBD2. The CDR3 consists of 15 residues. Germline V gives CDR1 ENHRY, CDR2 SYGVKD. After removal of 0 bases from V and 4 bases from J, the junction contained 2 bases not matched to a gene. The CDR3 coding sequence is TGTGCCATCAGTGAGTCTTCGGGAGGGTACAATGAGCAGTTCTTC. Protein product: CAISESSGGYNEQFF.

The rearrangement joins TRBV19 to TRBJ1-2, with D perhaps matching TRBD1 (5 bases). Trimming left V 10 bases short and J 1 base short, with 10 bases between. Germline CDR1 and CDR2: LNHDA and SQIVND (reference sequence). The CDR3 has 12 residues. In DNA form, the CDR3 reads TGTGCCACCGTGGACAATAACTATGGCTACACCTTC. This codes for CATVDNNYGYTF.

The CDR3, as DNA: TGTGCCAGCAGTTTAGGACAAGATGGCTACACCTTC. This encodes CASSLGQDGYTF. This rearrangement joins TRBV12-3 or TRBV12-4 to TRBJ1-2; D is unresolved. The CDR3 covers 12 residues. V was shortened by 1 base and J by 6 bases, with 6 bases between the two germline ends.

The CDR3 protein is CASAEAYEQYF. CDR3 in DNA: TGTGCCAGCGCAGAGGCCTACGAGCAGTACTTC. The rearrangement links TRBV2 to TRBJ2-7; D remains unclear. The V end lost 8 bases, the J end lost 2 bases, and 7 bases lay between the germline ends. CDR1 SNHLY and CDR2 FYNNEI come from the germline V gene. The CDR3 covers 11 residues.

The CDR3 nucleotides are TGTGCCAGCAGCTTTAACAGGGGAAGTGGCACCATATATTTT. It yields the protein CASSFNRGSGTIYF. The chain links TRBV13 to TRBJ1-3, with 7 bases matching TRBD1. CDR3 length: 14 amino acids. The V segment lost 3 bases and the J segment 9 bases; nucleotides outside the gene matches: 8. CDR1 is PRHDT, CDR2 FYEKMQ, per germline (reference sequence).

V usage is TRBV3-1 (or the pseudogene TRBV3-2) and J usage is TRBJ2-5; tentatively, D is TRBD1 (6 bases). This CDR3 has 14 amino acids. The V end lost 3 bases, the J end lost 5 bases, and 13 bases lay between the germline ends. The germline V gene encodes CDR1 LGHDT and CDR2 YNNKEL (reference sequence). The CDR3 is CASSQGAARETQYF. CDR3 coding DNA: TGTGCCAGCAGCCAGGGGGCCGCGCGGGAGACCCAGTACTTC.

This chain uses TRBV7-6 with TRBJ1-5; no reliable D call. The CDR3 runs 13 residues. V lost 2 bases to trimming and J lost 10 bases, with 12 bases between them. From germline, CDR1 is SGHVS and CDR2 FNYEAQ. CDR3: CASSLSEGGPQHF. CDR3 DNA sequence: TGTGCCAGCAGCTTATCTGAGGGAGGCCCCCAGCATTTT.

V gene TRBV6-5 combines with J gene TRBJ1-2, with TRBD1 identical over 8 bases. CDR3 size: 13 residues. CDR1 is MNHEY and CDR2 is SVGAGI in the germline V gene. V lost 5 bases, J lost 7 bases, and 6 bases stayed unmatched. The CDR3 here is CASSTPGTGGYTF. CDR3 bases: TGTGCCAGCAGTACACCCGGGACAGGTGGCTACACCTTC.

This sequence joins TRBV11-2 and TRBJ2-3; 7 nucleotides agree with TRBD2. The V gene's germline CDR1 is SGHAT and CDR2 FQNNGV. The V and J ends lost 0 bases and 5 bases, in that order; junction bases with no gene match: 8. The CDR3 loop spans 16 amino acids. This chain's CDR3 is CASSLDMAGVVDTQYF. CDR3 in DNA: TGTGCCAGCAGCTTAGATATGGCGGGAGTAGTAGATACGCAGTATTTT.

The chain uses TRBV4-1 and TRBJ2-3; the D gene is possibly TRBD1 (5 bases). V shed 0 bases and J shed 6 bases, with 10 bases lying between them. The CDR3 is 14 amino acids. Germline V gene lookup returns CDR1 MGHRA and CDR2 YSYEKL. The CDR3 protein is CASSQDRPGDTQYF. DNA for the CDR3: TGCGCCAGCAGCCAAGATCGACCAGGGGATACGCAGTATTTT.

The V gene is TRBV4-2, the J gene TRBJ2-3, with a weak D call TRBD1 (5 bases). CDR1 is LGHNA, CDR2 YNFKEQ, per germline. The V end was cut by 0 bases, the J end by 8 bases, with 24 bases between. The CDR3 has 18 residues. This CDR3 is CASSQDADKGRERSTQYF. The CDR3 DNA sequence: TGTGCCAGCAGCCAAGATGCGGACAAGGGGCGCGAAAGGAGTACGCAGTATTTT.

In this sample, this clone turned up once. V is TRBV28 and J is TRBJ2-1; 10 positions agree with TRBD2. Germline lookup yields CDR1 MDHEN and CDR2 SYDVKM. The CDR3 has 16 amino acids. Trimming removed 8 bases from V and 3 bases from J; junction bases left unmatched: 10. The CDR3: CASEFKLAGGYNEQFF. CDR3 bases: TGTGCCAGCGAATTTAAATTAGCGGGAGGCTACAATGAGCAGTTCTTC.

The chain's CDR3 is CASSGGQGAVDTQYF. CDR3 DNA sequence: TGTGCCAGCAGTGGAGGACAGGGGGCCGTAGATACGCAGTATTTT. The V and J genes are TRBV2 and TRBJ2-3; 11 nucleotides match TRBD1. J was trimmed by 5 bases and V by 4 bases; bases with no gene match: 5. Germline CDR1 reads SNHLY; CDR2 reads FYNNEI. CDR3 size: 15 residues.

This chain joins TRBV6-5 and TRBJ1-2; D possibly corresponds to TRBD1 (5 bases). Between the trimmed V and J ends, which lost 7 bases and 8 bases, there was a span of 17 bases. The germline V gene encodes CDR1 MNHEY and CDR2 SVGAGI. The CDR3 spans 13 residues. DNA for the CDR3: TGTGCCAGCAAACCCCCCGGGGGAGTCGGCTACACCTTC. It specifies CASKPPGGVGYTF.

The chain combines TRBV30 with TRBJ2-7; possibly TRBD2 for D (6 bases). Germline values: CDR1 GTSNPN, CDR2 SVGIG (reference sequence). V lost 4 bases to trimming and J lost 1 base, with 14 bases between them. The CDR3 extends over 14 amino acids. CDR3 nucleotides: TGTGCCTGGACCTTCGGAGGGGTGTCCTACGAGCAGTACTTC. Translation: CAWTFGGVSYEQYF.

The chain joins TRBV3-1 (or the pseudogene TRBV3-2) to TRBJ1-5; no clear D. Trimming removed 5 bases from V and 11 bases from J, with 13 bases in between. This CDR3 comprises 12 residues. CDR1 and CDR2 from the germline V gene are LGHDT and YNNKEL (reference sequence). In nucleotides, the CDR3 is TGTGCCAGCAGCTACGGCGGGCAGTCCCAGCATTTT. Amino acid sequence: CASSYGGQSQHF.

V is TRBV7-9 and J is TRBJ2-3, with TRBD2 matching over 10 bases. The CDR3 totals 17 residues. The germline V gene has CDR1 SEHNR and CDR2 FQNEAQ (reference sequence). The V and J ends lost 1 base and 4 bases, in that order; junction bases with no gene match: 8. CDR3 sequence: CASSLVTASGRSDTQYF. The CDR3 DNA reads TGTGCCAGCAGCTTAGTTACCGCTAGCGGGAGATCAGATACGCAGTATTTT.

To note about this clone: At one end, the junction sequence differs from germline, possibly due to a read error. This sequence joins TRBV2 and TRBJ2-7; 7 bases align to TRBD2. The CDR3 totals 15 residues. The germline CDR1 and CDR2 sequences are SNHLY and FYNNEI. The CDR3 loop reads CASSSSPGLNYQRIF. CDR3 bases: TGTGCCAGCAGTAGTTCTCCGGGACTAAACTACCAACGAATCTTC. Drawing the rest from reference TRBV2 and TRBJ2-7, the complete variable domain is EPEVTQTPSHQVTQMGQEVILRCVPISNHLYFYWYRQILGQKVEFLVSFYNNEISEKSEIFDDQFSVERPDGSNFTLKIRSTKLEDSAMYFCASSSSPGLNYQRIFGPGTRLTVT.

This rearrangement joins TRBV6-2 or TRBV6-3 to TRBJ2-5; TRBD2 agrees at 10 bases. V lost 0 bases, J lost 2 bases, and 3 bases stayed unmatched. This CDR3 is built from 16 residues. Germline V gene sequence: CDR1 MNHEY, CDR2 SVGEGT. CDR3 sequence reads: CASSYSSSGGQETQYF. For the CDR3, the DNA is TGTGCCAGCAGTTACTCGTCTAGCGGGGGTCAAGAGACCCAGTACTTC.

This rearrangement joins TRBV7-6 to TRBJ1-1; D not certain. Per germline, CDR1 SGHVS and CDR2 FNYEAQ. The CDR3 sequence is 15 residues long. Trimming shortened V by 0 bases and J by 1 base, and 9 bases separated the two germline ends. CDR3 nucleotide sequence: TGTGCCAGCAGCTTAGCGGCACCGCCGAACACTGAAGCTTTCTTT. Residues: CASSLAAPPNTEAFF.

This clone was seen just once. The chain employs TRBV6-5 and TRBJ1-1, with a tentative D call TRBD1 (5 bases). The germline CDR1 and CDR2 sequences are MNHEY and SVGAGI. V dropped 2 bases and J dropped 0 bases, with 10 bases sitting between them. There are 15 residues in the CDR3. The DNA for the CDR3 is TGTGCCAGCAGTTACGGGGCAGCCTTGAACACTGAAGCTTTCTTT. It translates to CASSYGAALNTEAFF.

The V gene is TRBV27, the J gene TRBJ2-3; TRBD2 agrees at 11 bases. The CDR3 sequence is 16 residues long. V shed 6 bases, J shed 5 bases, and the junction held 10 bases outside the gene matches. Per germline, CDR1 MNHEY and CDR2 SMNVEV (reference sequence). CDR3 nucleotides: TGTGCCAGCAGCGGACTAGCGGGTTACATAGGAGATACGCAGTATTTT. It codes for CASSGLAGYIGDTQYF.

The chain joins TRBV7-9 to TRBJ1-1, with 7 nucleotides matching TRBD1. The CDR3 consists of 14 residues. Germline loops: CDR1 SEHNR, CDR2 FQNEAQ (reference sequence). Germline trimming cut 4 bases from V and 7 bases from J; bases unmatched to any gene: 9. The CDR3 loop reads CASSSLTGTVEAFF. DNA of the CDR3: TGTGCCAGCAGCTCGCTGACAGGGACGGTTGAAGCTTTCTTT.

The CDR3 DNA reads as TGTGCCAGCACCCTAGGCCACACTGAAGCTTTCTTT. Its translation: CASTLGHTEAFF. The chain joins TRBV12-3 or TRBV12-4 to TRBJ1-1; D remains ambiguous. The CDR3 has 12 residues. Trimming stripped 7 bases from V and 3 bases from J, with 9 bases between.

This clone was seen once. The J gene is TRBJ2-1, the V gene TRBV27, with 12 bases matching TRBD2. This CDR3 region has 17 residues. The germline CDR1 and CDR2 sequences are MNHEY and SMNVEV (reference sequence). The V segment lost 6 bases and the J segment 8 bases; nucleotides outside the gene matches: 14. The CDR3 is CASRMRLAGELSYEQFF. CDR3 sequence (DNA): TGTGCCAGCAGGATGCGACTAGCGGGAGAACTTAGTTATGAGCAGTTCTTC.

This chain links TRBV7-9 with TRBJ1-4; tentative D call: TRBD1 (6 bases). This CDR3 region has 15 residues. V shed 5 bases and J shed 8 bases, with 18 bases lying between them. Per germline, CDR1 SEHNR and CDR2 FQNEAQ (reference sequence). This chain's CDR3 is CASSPGARTREKLFF. DNA for the CDR3: TGTGCCAGCAGCCCAGGGGCCAGGACTAGGGAAAAACTGTTTTTT.

The rearrangement joins TRBV12-3 or TRBV12-4 to TRBJ1-5, with D perhaps TRBD1 (6 bases). The CDR3 length is 13 residues. Trimming pared 6 bases from V and 7 bases from J, leaving 13 bases between. As DNA, the CDR3 is TGTGCCAGCAGAGCGGGACAACGGCAGCCCCAGCATTTT. It codes for CASRAGQRQPQHF.

The count of this clone is one. This chain joins TRBV5-1 and TRBJ1-1; 7 nucleotides match TRBD1. The V gene end was trimmed by 2 bases and the J gene end by 5 bases; junction bases not matched to a gene: 9. In germline, CDR1 is SGHRS, CDR2 YFSETQ. This CDR3 comprises 15 residues. For the CDR3, the DNA is TGCGCCAGCAGCTTAATGGGACAGACAGGGACTGAAGCTTTCTTT. As protein: CASSLMGQTGTEAFF.

The chain recombines TRBV30 with TRBJ1-3, with 7 bases fitting TRBD1. The CDR3 length is 16 residues. CDR1 is GTSNPN, CDR2 SVGIG, per germline (reference sequence). V was clipped by 1 base and J by 2 bases; unmatched bases: 8. CDR3 sequence reads: CAWSERRGRAGNTIYF. CDR3 nucleotides: TGTGCCTGGAGTGAAAGGAGGGGGCGAGCTGGAAACACCATATATTTT.